The source of this T cell receptor beta chain is a study of beta chain features in type 1 diabetes (dated by TCRdb to the late 2010s). In terms of the full investigation: Mean age, gender distribution, total cell number and subset yield were not different between patients and healthy donors. A total of approximately 100,000,000 sorted cells were examined across all samples, and the number of cells per subset was strongly correlated with RNA yield. Regulatory and stem cell-like memory subsets were obtained from only 8 patients and about eight healthy donors, while naive and central memory subsets were obtained from all 30 or so donors. In the study, TCRB repertoires of sorted circulating CD4+ T cell subsets from recently diagnosed type 1 diabetes patients were compared with those of matched healthy donors. Findings and caveats that apply to the study as a whole: A moderate but significant shortening of TCRB CDR3 length was observed in type 1 diabetes patients in all four CD4+ subsets. Only small numbers of individuals were included in the HLA sub-analyses, which left unresolved whether HLA type had any influence on TCRB rearrangement. Naive, central memory and regulatory TCRB repertoires appeared to be more similar among patients than among healthy donors. Shorter templates might have been favored by PCR, but patient and control samples were amplified and corrected together, so both groups would have been affected equally by any skew. At VDJ recombination sites, type 1 diabetes patients had fewer insertions and more deleted nucleotides, which implies abnormalities in thymic rearrangement. Because cDNA rather than genomic DNA was sequenced, highly expressing activated cells could have been over-represented, although no difference in activation and CD3 levels was found between groups.

From each donor, a single peripheral blood sample of 90 to 150 mL on average was drawn into heparinised tubes. A BD FACSAria II was used to sort naive, central memory, regulatory and stem cell-like memory CD4+ T cells with a panel that included CD45RO, CCR7, CD25, CD127, CD95 and CD27. Every sorted population had a purity above 95%. PBMCs were isolated immediately by Lymphoprep density gradient centrifugation and stained directly without culture. Samples were stained and sorted in pairs, with one healthy donor and one patient per experiment, so that batch effects were minimized. A few counts support this clone. Its antigen remains unidentified. Base quality data are lacking; no much larger clone is found one base away. CDR1 and CDR2, looked up from the germline V gene, are SQVTM and ANQGSEA. Deletion took 7 bases off V and 2 bases off J, with a span of 12 bases between the germline ends. From its cysteine to its phenylalanine, the CDR3 spans 13 amino acids. Solely the CDR3 DNA is kept, with 39 bases framed from the first base.

All of the isolated RNA was reverse transcribed with the High Capacity cDNA Reverse Transcription Kit, so expressed TCRB transcripts were sequenced. Naive, central memory and regulatory T cell samples underwent deep immunoSEQ sequencing, averaging approximately 3.5 million total reads per sample. Sorted cells were lysed in RLT buffer and RNA was extracted with DNase-treated RNeasy Micro or Mini kits, depending on cell number. To prevent cross-contamination, every cell subset was processed on its own, while patient and healthy donor samples were processed together. Using the immunoSEQ multiplex PCR, TCRB sequences were amplified from cDNA into 87-bp fragments spanning the CDR3 region. Sequencing of the amplicons was done on the Illumina HiSeq platform. On the study's bioinformatics: Synthetic template baselines were used to correct PCR bias computationally, reads within Hamming distance 2 were collapsed, and singletons that could not be merged were discarded. Reads were aligned against IMGT so that V, D and J genes, CDR3 length and insertions or deletions at six rearrangement sites could be assigned. Within each subset, clonotype counts were normalized to sorted cell number, and only after that were true diversity and Gini coefficients computed with the tcR R package. The overlap coefficient, calculated on TCRB nucleotide sequences, was used to quantify repertoire sharing. TCRdb's version of the immuneACCESS table is confined to in-frame rearrangements and falls short of the full clone set. An unresolved V gene accounts for under half of the shortfall where checked; the remainder is of unknown origin. Clone size and the V and J calls come from that table; the DNA yielded D and trimming. Here the sample has 140,000 to 150,000 clones; roughly 48% occur a single time. Jointly, the top ten make up approximately 0.4% of the sample.

Sequencing was performed on Tregs from blood. The sample's cell subset or site label, in plain terms: regulatory CD4+ T cells. This chain joins TRBV29-1 to TRBJ2-1; a tentative D call is TRBD1 (6 bases match). This receptor was obtained from a man between 18 and 29 years old in good health. The nucleotide sequence reads as follows: TGCAGCGGCAGACAGGCCACCTACAATGAGCAGTTCTTC. This gives the protein CSGRQATYNEQFF.